Presented here are 24 T cell receptor beta chains from one specimen sequenced in a study of blood T cell repertoires in COVID-19. Produced via immunoSEQ multiplex PCR; TCRdb's table is partial and in-frame only. This table holds hundreds of thousands of clones, approximately 91% found once. Sequenced sample: PBMCs or T cells enriched from blood (not recorded which). These receptor sequences come from a woman aged 55 to 70 who had recovered from COVID-19.

The V call is TRBV2, the J call TRBJ1-5; perhaps TRBD1 as D (5 bases). Trimming removed 4 bases at V and 2 bases at J, with 15 bases between. This CDR3 is built from 16 residues. Germline V CDR1 and CDR2: SNHLY, FYNNEI. In DNA form, the CDR3 reads TGTGCCAGCAGTGTTGGAGGGGCGCCGGGCAATCAGCCCCAGCATTTT. Encoded protein: CASSVGGAPGNQPQHF. The variable domain in full, completed from reference TRBV2 and TRBJ1-5, reads EPEVTQTPSHQVTQMGQEVILRCVPISNHLYFYWYRQILGQKVEFLVSFYNNEISEKSEIFDDQFSVERPDGSNFTLKIRSTKLEDSAMYFCASSVGGAPGNQPQHFGDGTRLSIL.

V gene TRBV18 combines with J gene TRBJ2-7; D gene ambiguous. The germline CDR1 and CDR2 sequences are KGHSH and LQKENI. V lost 4 bases to trimming and J lost 2 bases, with 12 bases between them. The CDR3 consists of 14 residues. CDR3: CASSLSGGTYEQYV. Here the CDR3 DNA reads TGTGCCAGCTCACTCTCTGGCGGCACCTACGAGCAGTACGTC.

The chain links TRBV12-5 to TRBJ2-2; 9 bases agree with TRBD1. Per the germline V gene, CDR1 is LGHNT and CDR2 is FRNRAP. The CDR3 runs 14 residues. CDR3 loop: CAIGTGGNTGELFF. The CDR3 DNA reads as TGTGCCATCGGAACAGGGGGCAACACCGGGGAGCTGTTTTTT. The full variable domain, completed using reference TRBV12-5 and TRBJ2-2, is DARVTQTPRHKVTEMGQEVTMRCQPILGHNTVFWYRQTMMQGLELLAYFRNRAPLDDSGMPKDRFSAEMPDATLATLKIQPSEPRDSAVYFCAIGTGGNTGELFFGEGSRLTVL.

The chain links TRBV6-2 or TRBV6-3 to TRBJ1-1; D not certain. Germline V gene lookup returns CDR1 MNHEY and CDR2 SVGEGT. The CDR3 length is 14 residues. The V gene lost 0 bases and the J gene lost 1 base, with 6 bases spanning the gap. The CDR3 DNA is TGTGCCAGCAGTTACTCGGCACAGAACACTGAAGCTTTCTTT. This sequence encodes CASSYSAQNTEAFF.

This rearrangement joins TRBV4-1 to TRBJ2-3; D perhaps matches TRBD2 (6 bases). The CDR3 runs 17 residues. Trimming cost V 4 bases and J 0 bases, with 17 bases left between them. Germline V lookup: CDR1 MGHRA, CDR2 YSYEKL. CDR3 region: CASSPSPGTLSTDTQYF. Written as DNA, the CDR3 is TGCGCCAGCAGCCCATCGCCCGGGACTCTAAGCACAGATACGCAGTATTTT.

The chain links TRBV5-1 to TRBJ1-2, with 7 bases lining up with TRBD1. V shed 6 bases and J 4 bases; nucleotides not matched to a gene: 12. Germline V gene lookup returns CDR1 SGHRS and CDR2 YFSETQ. This CDR3 contains 15 residues. The CDR3 coding sequence is TGCGCCAGCACCGCTACCCCAGGGGGGTCCTATGGCTACACCTTC. Protein: CASTATPGGSYGYTF. The entire variable domain, with the rest obtained from reference TRBV5-1 and TRBJ1-2, is as follows: KAGVTQTPRYLIKTRGQQVTLSCSPISGHRSVSWYQQTPGQGLQFLFEYFSETQRNKGNFPGRFSGRQFSNSRSEMNVSTLELGDSALYLCASTATPGGSYGYTFGSGTRLTVV.

This sequence joins TRBV19 and TRBJ1-5; TRBD1 might be the D (6 bases). The CDR3 is made up of 15 amino acids. From germline, CDR1 is LNHDA and CDR2 SQIVND (reference sequence). V was trimmed by 1 base and J by 6 bases, leaving 13 bases between them. CDR3 coding DNA: TGTGCCAGTAGTATAGGGATCGGCAGGGGTCAGCCCCAGCATTTT. Amino acid sequence: CASSIGIGRGQPQHF.

V gene TRBV4-1 combines with J gene TRBJ2-1, with TRBD2 matching over 9 bases. Germline assignment: CDR1 MGHRA and CDR2 YSYEKL. Trimming at V came to 0 bases and at J to 8 bases, leaving 5 bases not matched to a gene. The CDR3 is 15 residues long. Here the CDR3 reads CASSQDLLAGDEQFF. CDR3 DNA sequence: TGCGCCAGCAGCCAAGATTTACTAGCGGGCGATGAGCAGTTCTTC.

This clone has a single count. The gene calls are TRBV27 and TRBJ1-1; D is unresolved. Trimming removed 6 bases from V and 4 bases from J, with 15 bases in between. Germline V gene data show CDR1 as MNHEY and CDR2 as SMNVEV (reference sequence). This CDR3 region has 14 residues. CDR3: CASSRDSRGTEAFF. The CDR3 DNA sequence: TGTGCCAGCAGCCGTGATTCCAGAGGCACTGAAGCTTTCTTT.

This chain connects TRBV5-4 to TRBJ1-2, with TRBD1 matching over 8 bases. CDR1 and CDR2 from the germline V gene are SGHNT and YYREEE (reference sequence). The CDR3 totals 17 residues. The trim removed 0 bases at V and 0 bases at J, leaving 7 bases unmatched. The CDR3: CASSLGQGAGTNYGYTF. For the CDR3, the DNA is TGTGCCAGCAGCTTGGGCCAGGGGGCAGGAACTAACTATGGCTACACCTTC.

In this sample, this clone turned up once. This CDR3 reads CASSQAYEQYV. The CDR3 DNA reads as TGTGCCAGCAGTCAGGCCTACGAGCAGTACGTC. This sequence joins TRBV6-5 and TRBJ2-7; D not resolved. In germline, CDR1 is MNHEY, CDR2 SVGAGI. The CDR3 has 11 residues. Trimming stripped 5 bases from V and 2 bases from J, with 4 bases between.

The gene calls are TRBV4-1 and TRBJ1-2; 9 positions match TRBD1. CDR3 length: 15 amino acids. The V segment lost 2 bases and the J segment 7 bases; nucleotides outside the gene matches: 8. Germline V CDR1 and CDR2: MGHRA, YSYEKL. Here the CDR3 reads CASSQTGTGPPGYTF. The CDR3 bases are TGCGCCAGCAGCCAAACCGGGACAGGGCCTCCTGGCTACACCTTC.

This rearrangement joins TRBV27 to TRBJ1-5, with TRBD1 matching over 7 bases. The V gene end was trimmed by 4 bases and the J gene end by 5 bases; junction bases not matched to a gene: 11. The CDR3 sequence is 16 residues long. CDR1 and CDR2 (germline): MNHEY, SMNVEV (reference sequence). CDR3 nucleotide sequence: TGTGCCAGCAGTTCCGACAGGGTCCGGGGGCATCAGCCCCAGCATTTT. This codes for CASSSDRVRGHQPQHF.

The chain uses TRBV6-5 and TRBJ1-1, with 10 positions matching TRBD1. The V segment lost 6 bases and the J segment 7 bases; nucleotides outside the gene matches: 11. The CDR3 spans 15 residues. Looked up from germline, CDR1 is MNHEY and CDR2 is SVGAGI. The CDR3 DNA reads TGTGCCAGCAGACGACAGGGGGCCGCCTCGGGTGAAGCTTTCTTT. It specifies CASRRQGAASGEAFF.

This rearrangement joins TRBV7-6 to TRBJ2-7; no reliable D call. The CDR3 has 16 residues. Per germline, CDR1 SGHVS and CDR2 FNYEAQ. Trimming removed 1 base at V and 6 bases at J, with 19 bases between. The CDR3: CASSLEVAGSGGEQYF. The CDR3 bases are TGTGCCAGCAGCTTAGAGGTAGCCGGCTCCGGCGGCGAGCAGTACTTC. The full variable domain, its missing parts supplied by reference TRBV7-6 and TRBJ2-7, is GAGVSQSPRYKVTKRGQDVALRCDPISGHVSLYWYRQALGQGPEFLTYFNYEAQQDKSGLPNDRFSAERPEGSISTLTIQRTEQRDSAMYRCASSLEVAGSGGEQYFGPGTRLTVT.

This clone was observed a few times. This chain uses TRBV6-5 with TRBJ2-5; D remains ambiguous. In germline, CDR1 is MNHEY, CDR2 SVGAGI. The V gene lost 5 bases and the J gene lost 4 bases, with 5 bases spanning the gap. The CDR3 spans 11 residues. CDR3 DNA: TGTGCCAGCAGTCCCGGAGAGACCCAGTACTTC. This encodes CASSPGETQYF.

The genes are TRBV5-1 and TRBJ2-4; D is possibly TRBD2 (5 bases). The CDR3 spans 16 residues. Germline CDR1 reads SGHRS; CDR2 reads YFSETQ. V shed 0 bases and J shed 1 base, with 11 bases lying between them. The CDR3 region is CASSLEEGAAKNIQYF. CDR3 in DNA: TGCGCCAGCAGCTTGGAAGAGGGCGCGGCCAAAAACATTCAGTACTTC.

The V gene is TRBV7-2, the J gene TRBJ2-7, with 9 bases that match TRBD1. CDR3 length: 16 residues. The junction had 9 bases not matched to a gene; V was cut back by 5 bases and J by 1 base. Germline V lookup: CDR1 SGHTA, CDR2 FQGNSA. The CDR3 bases are TGTGCCAGCAGCGTTGGGGGGACAGGGAGGTCCTACGAGCAGTACTTC. It codes for CASSVGGTGRSYEQYF.

A note on this clone: This sample includes further DNA sequences coding for the same CDR3. The genes are TRBV5-1 and TRBJ2-3, with 9 bases matching TRBD2. The CDR3 consists of 14 residues. Germline CDR1 SGHRS, CDR2 YFSETQ. J lost 2 bases, V lost 4 bases, and 2 bases had no gene match. The CDR3 DNA reads as TGCGCCAGCAGCCGGGGACTAGCCACAGATACGCAGTATTTT. Its protein product is CASSRGLATDTQYF. The full variable domain, rest sourced from reference TRBV5-1 and TRBJ2-3, is KAGVTQTPRYLIKTRGQQVTLSCSPISGHRSVSWYQQTPGQGLQFLFEYFSETQRNKGNFPGRFSGRQFSNSRSEMNVSTLELGDSALYLCASSRGLATDTQYFGPGTRLTVL.

This chain connects TRBV6-6 to TRBJ2-7, with D perhaps matching TRBD1 (8 bases). CDR1 and CDR2 (germline): MNHNY, SVGAGI (reference sequence). V lost 2 bases and J 2 bases, leaving 16 bases between the germline ends. This CDR3 is 16 amino acids long. The CDR3, as DNA: TGTGCCAGCAGTTACACTAACAGGGGGGGTACCTACGAGCAGTACTTC. It translates to CASSYTNRGGTYEQYF.

The chain employs TRBV27 and TRBJ1-6, with a tentative D call TRBD1 (6 bases). This CDR3 contains 15 residues. V gave up 5 bases and J gave up 4 bases, with 12 bases separating them. The germline V gene has CDR1 MNHEY and CDR2 SMNVEV (reference sequence). The CDR3 loop reads CASSPIGQYNSPLHF. The CDR3 DNA sequence: TGTGCCAGCAGTCCTATTGGACAGTATAATTCACCCCTCCACTTT.

To note about this clone: This same CDR3 is encoded by further DNA sequences in the sample. The rearrangement links TRBV7-9 to TRBJ2-7; D might be TRBD2 (7 bases). The length of the CDR3 is 15 residues. V gave up 0 bases and J gave up 3 bases, with 12 bases separating them. In germline, CDR1 is SEHNR, CDR2 FQNEAQ (reference sequence). The CDR3 bases are TGTGCCAGCAGCTTAGCGGGGGGGCCACTCTACGAGCAGTACTTC. This codes for CASSLAGGPLYEQYF.

V and J are TRBV7-2 and TRBJ2-3; TRBD2 matches 12 bases. The CDR3 runs 19 residues. V was pared by 3 bases and J by 0 bases, with 10 bases of the junction left unmatched. The germline V gene encodes CDR1 SGHTA and CDR2 FQGNSA. The CDR3 nucleotides read TGTGCCAGCAGCTTCACAAGGCCACTAGCGGGGGGAAGCACAGATACGCAGTATTTT. Its protein product is CASSFTRPLAGGSTDTQYF.

V usage is TRBV5-6 and J usage is TRBJ1-2; TRBD1 aligns across 9 bases. Germline V gives CDR1 SGHDT, CDR2 YYEEEE. The CDR3 totals 17 residues. Unmatched junction bases numbered 14, after V lost 4 bases and J lost 4 bases. This CDR3 is CASSPGTGGVPPYGYTF. CDR3 nucleotides: TGTGCCAGCAGCCCGGGTACAGGGGGCGTTCCGCCCTATGGCTACACCTTC.